Following are 21 T cell receptor beta chains from one sample sequenced in a study of T-cell reconstitution after alpha-beta-depleted transplantation in children. Preparation of the TCRbeta library was carried out with unique molecular identifiers. TCRdb itself ran the PCR reads through MiXCR, one entry per CDR3 protein. Here the sample spans a few hundred thousand distinct CDR3 sequences, roughly a quarter being singletons. Here the sequenced sample was PBMCs, taken before TCRalphabeta/CD19-depleted stem cell transplant. The receptors were gathered from a boy in the first two years of life with Wiskott-Aldrich syndrome, due to receive a stem cell transplant.

The V and J genes are TRBV19 and TRBJ1-1, with a possible D match to TRBD1 (6 bases). V was clipped by 0 bases and J by 8 bases, with 13 bases between them. The CDR3 runs 14 residues. The germline gives CDR1 LNHDA, CDR2 SQIVND (reference sequence). This CDR3 reads CASSIDRTATEAFF. The CDR3 coding sequence is TGTGCCAGTAGTATAGACAGGACAGCCACCGAAGCTTTCTTT.

The V and J genes are TRBV29-1 and TRBJ2-5; 9 nucleotides align to TRBD2. The CDR3 has 14 amino acids. Germline CDR1 and CDR2: SQVTM and ANQGSEA. As DNA, the CDR3 is TGCAGTGCTATAGCGGGAGTGACACAAGAGACCCAGTACTTC. The encoded protein is CSAIAGVTQETQYF. Full variable domain (outside the CDR3, taken from reference TRBV29-1 and TRBJ2-5): SAVISQKPSRDICQRGTSLTIQCQVDSQVTMMFWYRQQPGQSLTLIATANQGSEATYESGFVIDKFPISRPNLTFSTLTVSNMSPEDSSIYLCSAIAGVTQETQYFGPGTRLLVL.

Notes on this clonotype: Germline is not matched at one junction end, which may reflect a read error. The rearrangement links TRBV5-4 to TRBJ1-6; D gene ambiguous. This CDR3 has 12 amino acids. Per the germline V gene, CDR1 is SGHNT and CDR2 is YYREEE (reference sequence). CDR3 coding DNA: TGTGCCAGCAGGTTGGACGATTCACCCCTCCACTTT. Translating it yields CASRLDDSPLHF.

This chain uses TRBV5-1 with TRBJ2-7; 9 nucleotides line up with TRBD1. The CDR3 runs to 16 residues. V gave up 2 bases and J gave up 5 bases; unmatched junction bases: 11. Germline CDR1 reads SGHRS; CDR2 reads YFSETQ. The CDR3 sequence is CASSFANLGQGNEQYF. CDR3 in DNA: TGCGCCAGCAGCTTTGCCAATTTGGGACAGGGTAACGAGCAGTACTTC.

This sequence joins TRBV20-1 and TRBJ1-1, with D tentatively TRBD1 (6 bases). This CDR3 region has 14 residues. Trimming stripped 2 bases from V and 3 bases from J, with 13 bases between. Germline V gene sequence: CDR1 DFQATT, CDR2 SNEGSKA (reference sequence). The CDR3 sequence is CSARTGSKDTEAFF. The CDR3 nucleotides read TGCAGTGCTAGAACAGGGTCCAAGGACACTGAAGCTTTCTTT.

CDR3 in DNA: TGCGCCAGCAGCCAAGAATGGCAGGGGGGAAAGGAGACCCAGTACTTC. Its protein is CASSQEWQGGKETQYF. The gene calls are TRBV4-1 and TRBJ2-5, with D possibly TRBD1 on 7 matching bases. Trimming stripped 0 bases from V and 5 bases from J, with 16 bases between. Germline assignment: CDR1 MGHRA and CDR2 YSYEKL. This CDR3 contains 16 residues.

The table lists this clonotype with a few counts. The chain links TRBV7-9 to TRBJ1-1; the D is unclear. Looked up from germline, CDR1 is SEHNR and CDR2 is FQNEAQ (reference sequence). This CDR3 contains 13 residues. V lost 4 bases, J lost 5 bases, and 11 bases lay in between. The CDR3 nucleotides are TGTGCCAGCAGCTCCAGAGCAGTGACTGAAGCTTTCTTT. Translating gives CASSSRAVTEAFF.

This clonotype was observed a handful of times. V gene TRBV2 combines with J gene TRBJ2-5; 8 bases are shared with TRBD2. This CDR3 spans 13 amino acids. Germline V CDR1 and CDR2: SNHLY, FYNNEI. J lost 5 bases, V lost 6 bases, and 5 bases had no gene match. CDR3 residues: CASSDTGGETQYF. In DNA form, the CDR3 reads TGTGCCAGCAGCGACACGGGAGGGGAGACCCAGTACTTC.

This clonotype has more than one count but fewer than ten. V usage is TRBV5-6 and J usage is TRBJ2-3, with D possibly called TRBD1 or TRBD2 (6 bases each). The CDR3 spans 16 residues. Per germline, CDR1 SGHDT and CDR2 YYEEEE. V lost 0 bases, J lost 1 base, and 12 bases lay in between. The CDR3 here is CASSLVRGLGTDTQYF. The DNA of the CDR3 is TGTGCCAGCAGCTTGGTCCGGGGGCTCGGCACAGATACGCAGTATTTT.

This clonotype was recorded a few times. The CDR3 region is CAISGTDGELFF. CDR3 nucleotide sequence: TGTGCCATCAGTGGGACAGACGGGGAGCTGTTTTTT. This chain uses TRBV10-3 with TRBJ2-2; D may be TRBD1 (6 bases). V lost 4 bases and J lost 7, with 7 bases in between. The CDR3 length is 12 residues. The germline CDR1 and CDR2 sequences are ENHRY and SYGVKD.

The chain is built from TRBV30 and TRBJ2-5; 15 nucleotides line up with TRBD2. The CDR3 consists of 18 residues. V trimming: 3 bases; J trimming: 4 bases; junction bases outside the gene matches: 12. Germline V lookup: CDR1 GTSNPN, CDR2 SVGIG (reference sequence). The CDR3 coding sequence is TGTGCCTGGAGGGGGACAGGAGGACTAGCGGGAGGGTTAGAGACCCAGTACTTC. It is translated as CAWRGTGGLAGGLETQYF.

Only a few counts were recorded for this clonotype. CDR3 nucleotide sequence: TGCAGTGCTAGCCGTGCGGCGTCGAACACTGAAGCTTTCTTT. Its translation: CSASRAASNTEAFF. The J gene is TRBJ1-1, the V gene TRBV20-1, with no clear D. The germline V gene has CDR1 DFQATT and CDR2 SNEGSKA (reference sequence). Trimming removed 3 bases from V and 1 base from J, with 12 bases in between. The CDR3 runs to 14 residues.

The table lists this clonotype with many counts. The V call is TRBV12-3 or TRBV12-4, the J call TRBJ2-5; 7 positions match TRBD1. CDR3 length: 13 amino acids. V lost 6 bases to trimming and J lost 0 bases; unmatched junction nucleotides: 1. This CDR3 reads CASRTGNQETQYF. DNA for the CDR3: TGTGCCAGCAGGACAGGGAACCAAGAGACCCAGTACTTC.

The V and J genes are TRBV12-3 or TRBV12-4 and TRBJ2-4; 12 positions match TRBD2. V dropped 8 bases and J dropped 10; count of bases not matched to a gene: 9. The CDR3 runs to 14 residues. For the CDR3, the DNA is TGTGCCAGCTCCCGGACTAGCGGGGTTGGGATTCAGTACTTC. This codes for CASSRTSGVGIQYF.

This clonotype turned up a few times. This chain joins TRBV29-1 and TRBJ2-3, with D possibly being TRBD1 (6 bases). This CDR3 has 12 residues. The germline V gene encodes CDR1 SQVTM and CDR2 ANQGSEA. Trimming took off 3 bases at V and 4 bases at J, with 8 bases between the two ends. The DNA for the CDR3 is TGCAGCGTTGACAGGGGCGCAGATACGCAGTATTTT. It translates to CSVDRGADTQYF.

The V and J genes are TRBV12-3 or TRBV12-4 and TRBJ2-7, with D tentatively TRBD2 (6 bases). V gave up 1 base and J gave up 0 bases, with 13 bases separating them. The CDR3 has 16 amino acids. CDR3 in DNA: TGTGCCAGCAGTTTAGATGGACTACGAAGCTCCTACGAGCAGTACTTC. Its protein is CASSLDGLRSSYEQYF.

This clonotype was found a few times. V is TRBV19 and J is TRBJ2-1; 13 positions match TRBD2. V shed 10 bases and J 9 bases; nucleotides not matched to a gene: 9. The V gene's germline CDR1 is LNHDA and CDR2 SQIVND (reference sequence). This CDR3 region has 14 residues. In DNA form, the CDR3 reads TGTGCCACCAGGGGACTAGCGGGAAGGGGTGAGCAGTTCTTC. Amino acids: CATRGLAGRGEQFF. The complete variable domain, with remaining parts taken from reference TRBV19 and TRBJ2-1, reads DGGITQSPKYLFRKEGQNVTLSCEQNLNHDAMYWYRQDPGQGLRLIYYSQIVNDFQKGDIAEGYSVSREKKESFPLTVTSAQKNPTAFYLCATRGLAGRGEQFFGPGTRLTVL.

This rearrangement joins TRBV6-5 to TRBJ1-5; D call uncertain. Per germline, CDR1 MNHEY and CDR2 SVGAGI. The CDR3 runs to 15 residues. The V end was cut by 2 bases, the J end by 4 bases, with 12 bases between. As DNA, the CDR3 is TGTGCCAGCAGTTACCGGCCAGGTCCGAATCAGCCCCAGCATTTT. As protein: CASSYRPGPNQPQHF.

DNA for the CDR3: TGTGCCAGCAGCCCATTAGGCGAGGCTTTGAGTGAGCAGTTCTTC. This encodes CASSPLGEALSEQFF. The genes are TRBV7-3 and TRBJ2-1; no clear D. The CDR3 is 15 amino acids. Trimming removed 5 bases at V and 9 bases at J, with 20 bases between. Germline V lookup: CDR1 SGHTA, CDR2 FQGTGA.

J is TRBJ1-1 and V is TRBV12-3 or TRBV12-4; D ambiguous. There are 13 residues in the CDR3. V was shortened by 3 bases and J by 1 base, with 6 bases between the two germline ends. This CDR3 reads CASSFKQNTEAFF. As DNA, the CDR3 is TGTGCCAGCAGTTTCAAGCAGAACACTGAAGCTTTCTTT.

This clonotype was counted a few times. This chain connects TRBV5-6 to TRBJ2-4; TRBD1 agrees at 7 bases. The CDR3 loop spans 16 amino acids. Germline CDR1 and CDR2: SGHDT and YYEEEE. V shed 3 bases and J 9 bases; nucleotides not matched to a gene: 15. In DNA, the CDR3 is TGTGCCAGCAGCTCCTACTCTGATTACCGACAGGGCATTCAGTACTTC. Its translation: CASSSYSDYRQGIQYF.